These 17 T cell receptor beta chains share one sample of origin, sequenced in a study of OX40 agonist ivuxolimab in advanced cancers. Data came from immunoSEQ multiplex PCR; TCRdb stores just in-frame clones and leaves some out. The top ten clones hold roughly 8.9% of a sample with some 83,000 clones, around 90% of them seen once. This specimen was CD4+ or CD8+ T cells sorted from blood, taken in a trial of the OX40 agonist ivuxolimab. All receptors come from an adult with an advanced solid tumor such as melanoma, head and neck, liver or kidney cancer.

This chain connects TRBV9 to TRBJ1-1, with a weak D call TRBD1 (5 bases). V gave up 4 bases and J gave up 0 bases, with 13 bases separating them. The CDR3 has 15 amino acids. Per the germline V gene, CDR1 is SGDLS and CDR2 is YYNGEE. CDR3 sequence (DNA): TGTGCCAGCAGCCTCGGGGCCACCGTGAACACTGAAGCTTTCTTT. This translates into CASSLGATVNTEAFF. Together with reference TRBV9 and TRBJ1-1, the CDR3 gives the full variable domain: DSGVTQTPKHLITATGQRVTLRCSPRSGDLSVYWYQQSLDQGLQFLIQYYNGEERAKGNILERFSAQQFPDLHSELNLSSLELGDSALYFCASSLGATVNTEAFFGQGTRLTVV.

This chain joins TRBV6-6 and TRBJ2-1; TRBD2 matches 7 bases. CDR1 and CDR2 (germline): MNHNY, SVGAGI (reference sequence). The CDR3 has 15 residues. V was clipped by 6 bases and J by 2 bases; unmatched bases: 7. The CDR3 DNA is TGTGCCAGCAGCCTGGGACTACGGACCTACAATGAGCAGTTCTTC. Translating gives CASSLGLRTYNEQFF.

The chain couples TRBV29-1 to TRBJ2-7; D not resolved. The V gene's germline CDR1 is SQVTM and CDR2 ANQGSEA. Trimming shortened V by 0 bases and J by 4 bases, and 13 bases separated the two germline ends. The CDR3 extends over 14 amino acids. CDR3 sequence: CSVEDRTGPYEQYV. The CDR3 region has the DNA TGCAGCGTTGAAGATCGGACGGGTCCTTACGAGCAGTACGTC.

V usage is TRBV7-8 and J usage is TRBJ2-3; D is undetermined. This CDR3 has 14 residues. Germline loops: CDR1 SGHVS, CDR2 FQNEAQ. Deletions cut 1 base from V and 1 base from J, with 6 bases between. The CDR3 sequence is CASSLEYGTDTQYF. In DNA form, the CDR3 reads TGTGCCAGCAGCTTAGAGTACGGCACAGATACGCAGTATTTT.

This clone was detected only a few times. V is TRBV13 and J is TRBJ1-1; TRBD1 is a possible D gene (5 bases). Trimming left V 4 bases short and J 0 bases short, with 15 bases between. The germline gives CDR1 PRHDT, CDR2 FYEKMQ (reference sequence). There are 16 residues in the CDR3. As DNA, the CDR3 is TGTGCCAGCAGCTACCATGGGGGTGCCTTGAACACTGAAGCTTTCTTT. This translates into CASSYHGGALNTEAFF.

The rearrangement uses TRBV29-1 and TRBJ1-2, with 7 bases aligning to TRBD1. Germline V gene data show CDR1 as SQVTM and CDR2 as ANQGSEA. The ends lost 5 bases at V and 4 bases at J; junction bases unmatched: 10. CDR3 length: 14 amino acids. CDR3 in DNA: TGCAGCGTTTTAGTGCAGGGGGAGGCCTATGGCTACACCTTC. Translated, it gives CSVLVQGEAYGYTF. The full variable domain, its missing parts supplied by reference TRBV29-1 and TRBJ1-2, is SAVISQKPSRDICQRGTSLTIQCQVDSQVTMMFWYRQQPGQSLTLIATANQGSEATYESGFVIDKFPISRPNLTFSTLTVSNMSPEDSSIYLCSVLVQGEAYGYTFGSGTRLTVV.

The CDR3, as DNA: TGCGCCAGCAGCCAAGACTGGGTAACCACCGGGGAGCTGTTTTTT. Its protein product is CASSQDWVTTGELFF. The chain couples TRBV4-3 to TRBJ2-2; unclear D gene. The germline gives CDR1 LGHNA, CDR2 YSLEER. Trimming removed 0 bases at V and 4 bases at J, with 9 bases between. This CDR3 contains 15 residues.

This chain joins TRBV30 and TRBJ1-1; D unresolved. CDR1 is GTSNPN, CDR2 SVGIG, per germline (reference sequence). Deletions cut 4 bases from V and 0 bases from J, with 9 bases between. The CDR3 extends over 13 amino acids. The CDR3 region is CAWTSTLNTEAFF. The CDR3 DNA reads TGTGCCTGGACTTCAACATTGAACACTGAAGCTTTCTTT. The variable domain in full, completed from reference TRBV30 and TRBJ1-1, reads SQTIHQWPATLVQPVGSPLSLECTVEGTSNPNLYWYRQAAGRGLQLLFYSVGIGQISSEVPQNLSASRPQDRQFILSSKKLLLSDSGFYLCAWTSTLNTEAFFGQGTRLTVV.

In its sample, this clone was seen once. The rearrangement links TRBV10-3 to TRBJ2-1, with TRBD2 matching over 9 bases. This CDR3 comprises 13 residues. The germline V gene encodes CDR1 ENHRY and CDR2 SYGVKD. CDR3 protein: CAVAGTSTDEQFF. CDR3 DNA: TGTGCTGTTGCCGGGACTAGCACCGATGAGCAGTTCTTC.

V is TRBV7-3 and J is TRBJ2-1, with D uncertain. V was shortened by 2 bases and J by 6 bases, with 14 bases between the two germline ends. This CDR3 comprises 15 residues. Germline CDR1 and CDR2: SGHTA and FQGTGA. The CDR3 loop reads CASSLWPGAVNEQFF. DNA of the CDR3: TGTGCCAGCAGCTTATGGCCCGGCGCGGTCAATGAGCAGTTCTTC.

The chain carries TRBV4-1 and TRBJ2-2; D unclear. This CDR3 has 11 residues. CDR1 is MGHRA and CDR2 is YSYEKL in the germline V gene. Trimming left V 3 bases short and J 5 bases short, with 1 base between. This CDR3 is CASSHTGELFF. The CDR3 DNA sequence: TGCGCCAGCAGCCATACCGGGGAGCTGTTTTTT.

This clone was recorded once. The chain joins TRBV30 to TRBJ2-3; the D gene is possibly TRBD1 (5 bases). This CDR3 has 13 amino acids. CDR1 GTSNPN and CDR2 SVGIG come from the germline V gene (reference sequence). V lost 0 bases and J 5 bases, leaving 9 bases between the germline ends. This CDR3 reads CAWSVQQGDTQYF. CDR3 coding DNA: TGTGCCTGGAGTGTACAGCAGGGAGATACGCAGTATTTT.

This chain connects TRBV27 to TRBJ2-1, with 8 nucleotides matching TRBD2. The J segment lost 5 bases and the V segment lost 6 bases, leaving 9 bases of the junction unmatched. From germline, CDR1 is MNHEY and CDR2 SMNVEV (reference sequence). CDR3 length: 15 amino acids. The CDR3 here is CASSPTSGLDNEQFF. CDR3 coding DNA: TGTGCCAGCAGCCCAACTAGCGGACTCGACAATGAGCAGTTCTTC.

The V gene is TRBV4-2, the J gene TRBJ1-1; D is undetermined. The length of the CDR3 is 13 residues. CDR1 and CDR2 from the germline V gene are LGHNA and YNFKEQ. Trimming cost V 0 bases and J 8 bases, with 10 bases left between them. This CDR3 is CASSQDLGPEAFF. The CDR3 DNA sequence: TGTGCCAGCAGCCAAGATTTAGGACCGGAAGCTTTCTTT.

V usage is TRBV20-1 and J usage is TRBJ1-2; the D is unclear. Germline CDR1 and CDR2: DFQATT and SNEGSKA (reference sequence). The CDR3 covers 10 residues. V lost 5 bases, J lost 5 bases, and 6 bases lay in between. The CDR3 nucleotides are TGCAGTGCTCAAGATTATGGCTACACCTTC. It is translated as CSAQDYGYTF.

This CDR3 is CATIRGAEAFF. The CDR3 nucleotides are TGTGCCACCATAAGGGGCGCTGAAGCTTTCTTT. V and J are TRBV6-6 and TRBJ1-1; D might be TRBD1 (5 bases). The CDR3 is 11 amino acids. The germline CDR1 and CDR2 sequences are MNHNY and SVGAGI (reference sequence). With 10 bases removed from V and 6 bases from J, the gap between germline ends came to 12 bases.

The rearrangement joins TRBV7-6 to TRBJ2-2; no clear D gene. V lost 1 base and J 6 bases, leaving 6 bases between the germline ends. Germline V lookup: CDR1 SGHVS, CDR2 FNYEAQ. CDR3 length: 13 amino acids. The CDR3 loop reads CASSLESPGELFF. For the CDR3, the DNA is TGTGCCAGCAGCTTAGAGAGTCCCGGGGAGCTGTTTTTT.